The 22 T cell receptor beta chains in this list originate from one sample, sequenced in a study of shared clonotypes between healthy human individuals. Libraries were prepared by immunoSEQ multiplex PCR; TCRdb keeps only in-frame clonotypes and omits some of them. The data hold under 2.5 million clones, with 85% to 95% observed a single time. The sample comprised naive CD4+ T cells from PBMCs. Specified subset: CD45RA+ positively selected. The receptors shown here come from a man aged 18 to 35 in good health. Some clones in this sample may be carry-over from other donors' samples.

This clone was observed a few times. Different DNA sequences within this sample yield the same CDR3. The CDR3 DNA sequence: TGTGCCAGCAGCTTATTTGAGAACACTGAAGCTTTCTTT. Its protein product is CASSLFENTEAFF. This chain connects TRBV7-9 to TRBJ1-1; D unclear. The CDR3 totals 13 residues. The V and J ends lost 2 bases and 1 base respectively, with 5 bases between them. CDR1 is SEHNR, CDR2 FQNEAQ, per germline (reference sequence).

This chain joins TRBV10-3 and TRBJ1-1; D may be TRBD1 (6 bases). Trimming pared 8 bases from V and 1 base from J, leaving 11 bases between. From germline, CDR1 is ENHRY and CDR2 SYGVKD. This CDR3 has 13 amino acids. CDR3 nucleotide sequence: TGTGCCATCCAAGGACAGCAGAACACTGAAGCTTTCTTT. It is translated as CAIQGQQNTEAFF.

CDR3 sequence: CASSLTGLPSGNEQFF. CDR3 bases: TGTGCCAGCAGCTTAACAGGGCTACCGTCCGGCAATGAGCAGTTCTTC. The V call is TRBV7-3, the J call TRBJ2-1; D uncertain. In germline, CDR1 is SGHTA, CDR2 FQGTGA. V was pared by 0 bases and J by 6 bases, with 15 bases between. The CDR3 has 16 residues.

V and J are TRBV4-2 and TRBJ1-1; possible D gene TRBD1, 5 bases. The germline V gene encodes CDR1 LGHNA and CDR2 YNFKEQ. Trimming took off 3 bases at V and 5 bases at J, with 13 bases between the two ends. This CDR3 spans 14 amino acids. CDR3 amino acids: CASSHPQGRTEAFF. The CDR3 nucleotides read TGTGCCAGCAGCCACCCGCAGGGAAGGACTGAAGCTTTCTTT.

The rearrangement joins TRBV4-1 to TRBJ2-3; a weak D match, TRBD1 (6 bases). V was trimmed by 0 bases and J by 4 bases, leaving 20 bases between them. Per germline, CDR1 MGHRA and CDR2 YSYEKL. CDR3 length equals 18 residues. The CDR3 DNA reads TGCGCCAGCAGCCAAGACGCGCTGAGGGGGAGCGGCGCAGATACGCAGTATTTT. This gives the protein CASSQDALRGSGADTQYF.

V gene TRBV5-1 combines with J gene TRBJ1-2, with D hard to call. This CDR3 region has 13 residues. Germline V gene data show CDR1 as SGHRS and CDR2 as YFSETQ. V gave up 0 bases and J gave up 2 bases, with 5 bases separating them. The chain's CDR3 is CASSLELNYGYTF. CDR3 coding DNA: TGCGCCAGCAGCTTGGAGCTAAACTATGGCTACACCTTC.

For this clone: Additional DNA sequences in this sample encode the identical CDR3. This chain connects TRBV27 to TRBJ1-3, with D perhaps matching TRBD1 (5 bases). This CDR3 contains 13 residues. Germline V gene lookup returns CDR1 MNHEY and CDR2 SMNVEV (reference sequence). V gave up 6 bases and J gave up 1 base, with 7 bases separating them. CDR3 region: CASSRQSGNTIYF. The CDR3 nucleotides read TGTGCCAGCAGCCGACAGTCTGGAAACACCATATATTTT.

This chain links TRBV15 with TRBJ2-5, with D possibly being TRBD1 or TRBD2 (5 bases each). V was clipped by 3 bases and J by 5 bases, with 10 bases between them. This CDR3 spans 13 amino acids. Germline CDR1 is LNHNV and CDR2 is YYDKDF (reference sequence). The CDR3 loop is CATSRGRKETQYF. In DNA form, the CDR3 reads TGTGCCACCAGCAGGGGACGAAAGGAGACCCAGTACTTC.

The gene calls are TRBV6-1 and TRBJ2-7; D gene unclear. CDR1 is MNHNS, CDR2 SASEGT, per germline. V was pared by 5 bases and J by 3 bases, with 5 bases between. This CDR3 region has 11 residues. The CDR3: CASSNYYEQYF. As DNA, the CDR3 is TGTGCCAGCAGTAACTACTACGAGCAGTACTTC.

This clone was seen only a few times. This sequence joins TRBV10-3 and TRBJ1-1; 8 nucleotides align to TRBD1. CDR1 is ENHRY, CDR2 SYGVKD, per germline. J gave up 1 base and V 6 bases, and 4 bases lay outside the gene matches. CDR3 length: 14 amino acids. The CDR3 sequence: CAISGTGRNTEAFF. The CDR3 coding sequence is TGTGCCATCAGCGGGACAGGACGGAACACTGAAGCTTTCTTT.

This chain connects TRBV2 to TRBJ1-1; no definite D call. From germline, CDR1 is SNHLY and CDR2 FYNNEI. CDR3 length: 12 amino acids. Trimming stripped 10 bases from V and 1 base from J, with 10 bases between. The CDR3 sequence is CAIQDSNTEAFF. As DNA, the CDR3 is TGTGCCATCCAGGACTCGAACACTGAAGCTTTCTTT.

Written as DNA, the CDR3 is TGTGCCAGCAGCCAAGTTAGGTTGCGGTCGTTCTACAATGAGCAGTTCTTC. Its protein product is CASSQVRLRSFYNEQFF. The chain uses TRBV14 and TRBJ2-1; D gene uncertain. V was cut by 1 base and J by 3 bases, with 16 bases left in between. The CDR3 is made up of 17 amino acids. CDR1 SGHDN and CDR2 FVKESK come from the germline V gene.

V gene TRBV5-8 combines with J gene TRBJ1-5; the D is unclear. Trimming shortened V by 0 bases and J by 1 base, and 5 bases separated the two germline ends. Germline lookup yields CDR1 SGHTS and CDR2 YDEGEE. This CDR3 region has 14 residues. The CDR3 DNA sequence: TGTGCCAGCAGCTTGGTGAGGAGCAATCAGCCCCAGCATTTT. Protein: CASSLVRSNQPQHF.

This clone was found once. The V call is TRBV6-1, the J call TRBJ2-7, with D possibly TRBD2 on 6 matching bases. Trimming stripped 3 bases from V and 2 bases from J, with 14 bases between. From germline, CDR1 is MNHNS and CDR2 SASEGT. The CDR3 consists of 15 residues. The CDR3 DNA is TGTGCCAGCAGTGACCCTTTCCCGGGAGCCTACGAGCAGTACTTC. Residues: CASSDPFPGAYEQYF.

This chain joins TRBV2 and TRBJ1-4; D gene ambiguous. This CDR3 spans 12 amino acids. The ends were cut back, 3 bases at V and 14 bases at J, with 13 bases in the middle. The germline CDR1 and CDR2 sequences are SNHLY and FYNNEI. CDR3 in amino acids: CASSEEVSPLFF. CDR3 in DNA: TGTGCCAGCAGTGAGGAGGTTTCCCCCCTGTTTTTT.

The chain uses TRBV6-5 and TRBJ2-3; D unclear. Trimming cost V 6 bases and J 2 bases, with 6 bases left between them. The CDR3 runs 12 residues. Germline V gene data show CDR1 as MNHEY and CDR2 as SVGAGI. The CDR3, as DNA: TGTGCCAGCAGGGCCGCCACAGATACGCAGTATTTT. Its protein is CASRAATDTQYF.

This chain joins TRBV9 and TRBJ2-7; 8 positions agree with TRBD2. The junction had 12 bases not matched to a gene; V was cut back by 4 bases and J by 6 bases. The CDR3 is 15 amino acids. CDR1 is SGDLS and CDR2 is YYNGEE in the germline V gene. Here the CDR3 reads CASSIGGDSRPEQYF. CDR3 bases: TGTGCCAGCAGCATCGGGGGGGACTCCCGCCCCGAGCAGTACTTC. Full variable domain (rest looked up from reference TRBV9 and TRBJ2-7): DSGVTQTPKHLITATGQRVTLRCSPRSGDLSVYWYQQSLDQGLQFLIQYYNGEERAKGNILERFSAQQFPDLHSELNLSSLELGDSALYFCASSIGGDSRPEQYFGPGTRLTVT.

The CDR3 DNA is TGTGCCAGCAGCTTAGAGCGGATCATCTCTGGAAACACCATATATTTT. This sequence encodes CASSLERIISGNTIYF. The V call is TRBV7-9, the J call TRBJ1-3; D gene uncertain. This CDR3 has 16 residues. V was cut by 1 base and J by 0 bases, with 10 bases left in between. Germline CDR1 is SEHNR and CDR2 is FQNEAQ (reference sequence).

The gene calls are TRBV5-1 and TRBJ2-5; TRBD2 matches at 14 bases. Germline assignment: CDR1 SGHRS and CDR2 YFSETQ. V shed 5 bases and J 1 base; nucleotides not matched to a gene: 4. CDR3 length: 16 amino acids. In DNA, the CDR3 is TGCGCCAGCAGAGCCGGGACTAGCGGGAGCCAAGAGACCCAGTACTTC. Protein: CASRAGTSGSQETQYF.

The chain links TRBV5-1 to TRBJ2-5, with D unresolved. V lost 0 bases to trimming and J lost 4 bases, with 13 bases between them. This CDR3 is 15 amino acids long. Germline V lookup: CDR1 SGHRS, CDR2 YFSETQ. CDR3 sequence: CASSLAETPRETQYF. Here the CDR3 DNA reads TGCGCCAGCAGCTTGGCCGAGACTCCGCGAGAGACCCAGTACTTC.

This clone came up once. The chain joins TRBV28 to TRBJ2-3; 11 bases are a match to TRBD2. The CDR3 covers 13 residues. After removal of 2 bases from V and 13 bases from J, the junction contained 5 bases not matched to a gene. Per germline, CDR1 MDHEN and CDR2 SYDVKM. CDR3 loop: CASSLVAGGPKYF. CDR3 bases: TGTGCCAGCAGTTTAGTAGCGGGAGGGCCAAAGTATTTT.

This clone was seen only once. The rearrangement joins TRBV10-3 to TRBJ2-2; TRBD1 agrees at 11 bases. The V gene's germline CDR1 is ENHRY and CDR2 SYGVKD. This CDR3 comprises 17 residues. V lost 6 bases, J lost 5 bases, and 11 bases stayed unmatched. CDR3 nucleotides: TGTGCCATCAGGAACGCCGGGACAGGGGGTGGGACCGGGGAGCTGTTTTTT. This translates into CAIRNAGTGGGTGELFF.